The next 29 T cell receptor beta chains were all read from a single sample in a study of T cell changes during pregnancy in multiple sclerosis (dated by TCRdb to about 2019). The method behind the library was the immunoSEQ multiplex PCR assay. The source is immuneACCESS, and TCRdb retained only in-frame sequences with V and J called. Part of the clones is not carried over; for the studies checked, unresolved V genes explain less than half of this, and the remainder is unexplained. Here the sample has tens of thousands of clones; approximately 92% occur a single time. The top ten clones comprise 1% of the sample. The sample in question was peripheral blood, obtained in the first trimester of pregnancy. These receptor sequences come from a female donor with multiple sclerosis, enrolled in a pregnancy study.

The rearrangement joins TRBV14 to TRBJ2-7, with D perhaps TRBD1 (5 bases). Germline loops: CDR1 SGHDN, CDR2 FVKESK. This CDR3 is built from 13 residues. Trimming stripped 6 bases from V and 4 bases from J, with 13 bases between. The CDR3 DNA reads TGTGCCAGCAGTTACAGGACGGCTTACGAGCAGTACTTC. Residues: CASSYRTAYEQYF.

The V call is TRBV5-1, the J call TRBJ1-3; D ambiguous. CDR1 is SGHRS, CDR2 YFSETQ, per germline. The CDR3 is 16 residues long. Trimming removed 3 bases from V and 0 bases from J, with 13 bases in between. DNA of the CDR3: TGCGCCAGCAGCTCCACGGACTTTTACTCTGGAAACACCATATATTTT. Translation gives CASSSTDFYSGNTIYF. Supplemented by reference TRBV5-1 and TRBJ1-3, the full variable domain reads KAGVTQTPRYLIKTRGQQVTLSCSPISGHRSVSWYQQTPGQGLQFLFEYFSETQRNKGNFPGRFSGRQFSNSRSEMNVSTLELGDSALYLCASSSTDFYSGNTIYFGEGSWLTVV.

CDR3 coding DNA: TGTGCCAGCAGCCTAGGGACTAGCGGAAACTCCTACAATGAGCAGTTCTTC. Its translation is CASSLGTSGNSYNEQFF. The rearrangement uses TRBV9 and TRBJ2-1, with 11 bases lining up with TRBD2. The length of the CDR3 is 17 residues. J lost 0 bases, V lost 4 bases, and 6 bases had no gene match. Germline V gene lookup returns CDR1 SGDLS and CDR2 YYNGEE.

The chain uses TRBV7-3 and TRBJ1-1, with D unresolved. The ends were cut back, 1 base at V and 1 base at J, with 4 bases in the middle. The CDR3 runs to 13 residues. Germline values: CDR1 SGHTA, CDR2 FQGTGA. CDR3 region: CASSLSRNTEAFF. CDR3 bases: TGTGCCAGCAGCTTAAGTCGGAACACTGAAGCTTTCTTT. Complete variable domain (other parts from reference TRBV7-3 and TRBJ1-1): GAGVSQTPSNKVTEKGKYVELRCDPISGHTALYWYRQSLGQGPEFLIYFQGTGAADDSGLPNDRFFAVRPEGSVSTLKIQRTERGDSAVYLCASSLSRNTEAFFGQGTRLTVV.

V usage is TRBV19 and J usage is TRBJ2-7; 8 bases match TRBD1. Trimming at V came to 6 bases and at J to 2 bases, leaving 9 bases not matched to a gene. CDR1 is LNHDA and CDR2 is SQIVND in the germline V gene (reference sequence). This CDR3 spans 15 amino acids. The CDR3 loop reads CASSPTDRDPYEQYF. The CDR3 DNA follows: TGTGCCAGTAGCCCTACGGACAGGGACCCCTACGAGCAGTACTTC.

V gene TRBV27 combines with J gene TRBJ2-7; tentatively, D is TRBD1 (6 bases). Germline lookup yields CDR1 MNHEY and CDR2 SMNVEV (reference sequence). The CDR3 runs 15 residues. The V end was cut by 0 bases, the J end by 4 bases, with 13 bases between. The CDR3: CASSLSGRGGYEQYF. CDR3 bases: TGTGCCAGCAGTTTATCGGGCAGGGGCGGGTACGAGCAGTACTTC.

In this sample, this clone turned up once. The chain uses TRBV5-5 and TRBJ1-3; 7 bases fit TRBD1. Germline lookup yields CDR1 SGHKS and CDR2 YYEKEE (reference sequence). V lost 4 bases, J lost 0 bases, and 7 bases stayed unmatched. The CDR3 totals 16 residues. The CDR3 region is CASSGGTALSGNTIYF. The DNA of the CDR3 is TGTGCCAGCAGCGGCGGGACAGCTCTCTCTGGAAACACCATATATTTT.

The chain couples TRBV6-6 to TRBJ2-2; D possibly corresponds to TRBD2 (5 bases). Looked up from germline, CDR1 is MNHNY and CDR2 is SVGAGI (reference sequence). The CDR3 length is 13 residues. Trimming removed 0 bases from V and 6 bases from J, with 5 bases in between. The CDR3 spells CASSYSEAGELFF. The DNA of the CDR3 is TGTGCCAGCAGTTACTCGGAGGCCGGGGAGCTGTTTTTT.

The gene calls are TRBV2 and TRBJ1-1; D is unresolved. Deletions cut 2 bases from V and 1 base from J, with 8 bases between. There are 14 residues in the CDR3. Germline V CDR1 and CDR2: SNHLY, FYNNEI. Here the CDR3 DNA reads TGTGCCAGCAGTGAACGGCGGCCGAACACTGAAGCTTTCTTT. Its translation is CASSERRPNTEAFF. Combining the CDR3 with reference TRBV2 and TRBJ1-1 gives the whole variable domain EPEVTQTPSHQVTQMGQEVILRCVPISNHLYFYWYRQILGQKVEFLVSFYNNEISEKSEIFDDQFSVERPDGSNFTLKIRSTKLEDSAMYFCASSERRPNTEAFFGQGTRLTVV.

The rearrangement uses TRBV28 and TRBJ1-5, with 7 bases aligning to TRBD1. CDR1 and CDR2 from the germline V gene are MDHEN and SYDVKM. The CDR3 consists of 15 residues. With 2 bases clipped from V and 6 bases from J, the junction kept 7 bases outside the gene matches. CDR3 loop: CASSLDIGTVQPQHF. In DNA form, the CDR3 reads TGTGCCAGCAGTTTAGACATCGGGACAGTTCAGCCCCAGCATTTT.

The V call is TRBV7-9, the J call TRBJ1-2; D possibly corresponds to TRBD1 (5 bases). V gave up 5 bases and J gave up 10 bases, with 20 bases separating them. There are 14 residues in the CDR3. CDR1 SEHNR and CDR2 FQNEAQ come from the germline V gene (reference sequence). CDR3 nucleotides: TGTGCCAGCAGCCAGGACACTCTAAGTTTTTTCTACACCTTC. Amino acids: CASSQDTLSFFYTF.

The chain uses TRBV19 and TRBJ1-1; 9 nucleotides line up with TRBD1. The germline V gene has CDR1 LNHDA and CDR2 SQIVND (reference sequence). V gave up 5 bases and J gave up 0 bases; unmatched junction bases: 4. The CDR3 is made up of 15 amino acids. The CDR3 bases are TGTGCCAGTAGTTCGACAGGGGGTTTGAACACTGAAGCTTTCTTT. This gives the protein CASSSTGGLNTEAFF.

This sequence joins TRBV6-5 and TRBJ2-2; 7 bases are shared with TRBD1. Germline CDR1 reads MNHEY; CDR2 reads SVGAGI. The CDR3 totals 15 residues. Trimming removed 6 bases from V and 0 bases from J; junction bases left unmatched: 4. The DNA of the CDR3 is TGTGCCAGCAGAGGGGGCCACGCGAACACCGGGGAGCTGTTTTTT. Translated: CASRGGHANTGELFF.

CDR3 coding DNA: TGTGCCAGCAGGCTATTACAGGGCGCTGAAGCTTTCTTT. Residues: CASRLLQGAEAFF. The rearrangement links TRBV6-5 to TRBJ1-1; weak D call: TRBD1 (6 bases). CDR1 and CDR2 (germline): MNHEY, SVGAGI. The CDR3 consists of 13 residues. Trimming stripped 6 bases from V and 6 bases from J, with 14 bases between.

The gene calls are TRBV5-1 and TRBJ2-1; tentative D call: TRBD2 (5 bases). CDR3 length: 16 residues. With 4 bases removed from V and 7 bases from J, the gap between germline ends came to 21 bases. Germline loops: CDR1 SGHRS, CDR2 YFSETQ. CDR3 in DNA: TGCGCCAGCAGCGTTTACGGCGGCGGGCTCGGGAATGAGCAGTTCTTC. As protein: CASSVYGGGLGNEQFF.

The rearrangement uses TRBV7-2 and TRBJ1-5; tentatively, D is TRBD1 (5 bases). There are 15 residues in the CDR3. Per germline, CDR1 SGHTA and CDR2 FQGNSA. Trimming shortened V by 2 bases and J by 1 base, and 9 bases separated the two germline ends. CDR3 residues: CASSLKGLSNQPQHF. DNA of the CDR3: TGTGCCAGCAGCTTAAAGGGGTTGAGCAATCAGCCCCAGCATTTT.

V gene TRBV11-2 combines with J gene TRBJ2-5; TRBD2 matches at 8 bases. Germline CDR1 is SGHAT and CDR2 is FQNNGV. The CDR3 is 16 residues long. V shed 5 bases, J shed 3 bases, and the junction held 11 bases outside the gene matches. CDR3 residues: CASSRTRVSGEETQYF. CDR3 bases: TGTGCCAGCAGCCGGACCCGGGTTAGCGGGGAAGAGACCCAGTACTTC.

V usage is TRBV7-6 and J usage is TRBJ2-1, with 10 positions matching TRBD2. Germline assignment: CDR1 SGHVS and CDR2 FNYEAQ. With V trimmed by 4 bases and J by 6 bases, 9 bases remained unmatched. CDR3 length equals 16 residues. The CDR3 region is CASSSAGGLPFNEQFF. The DNA of the CDR3 is TGTGCCAGCAGCTCAGCGGGAGGGTTACCTTTCAATGAGCAGTTCTTC.

The rearrangement uses TRBV19 and TRBJ2-2; the D is unclear. The CDR3 runs to 14 residues. The V end was cut by 2 bases, the J end by 5 bases, with 9 bases between. Germline values: CDR1 LNHDA, CDR2 SQIVND (reference sequence). CDR3 in amino acids: CASSILAETGELFF. CDR3 DNA sequence: TGTGCCAGTAGTATATTGGCGGAGACCGGGGAGCTGTTTTTT.

This clone was seen once. CDR3 sequence: CASSSSGGQGIPIYGYTF. The CDR3, as DNA: TGTGCCAGCAGTTCCTCCGGAGGACAGGGGATCCCTATCTATGGCTACACCTTC. This sequence joins TRBV27 and TRBJ1-2, with 9 bases fitting TRBD1. J gave up 4 bases and V 4 bases, and 16 bases lay outside the gene matches. This CDR3 is built from 18 residues. Germline values: CDR1 MNHEY, CDR2 SMNVEV (reference sequence).

The chain employs TRBV18 and TRBJ2-1; 9 nucleotides agree with TRBD1. Germline V lookup: CDR1 KGHSH, CDR2 LQKENI. Trimming took 4 bases from V and 7 from J; bases not matched to a gene: 14. This CDR3 comprises 17 residues. CDR3 sequence: CASSRLPTGGIRNEQFF. CDR3 nucleotide sequence: TGTGCCAGCTCACGCCTCCCGACAGGGGGTATTAGGAATGAGCAGTTCTTC. The variable domain in full, with the rest retrieved from reference TRBV18 and TRBJ2-1, is NAGVMQNPRHLVRRRGQEARLRCSPMKGHSHVYWYRQLPEEGLKFMVYLQKENIIDESGMPKERFSAEFPKEGPSILRIQQVVRGDSAAYFCASSRLPTGGIRNEQFFGPGTRLTVL.

The J gene is TRBJ2-5, the V gene TRBV5-1; a weak D match, TRBD1 (5 bases). Trimming stripped 3 bases from V and 4 bases from J, with 7 bases between. Germline V lookup: CDR1 SGHRS, CDR2 YFSETQ. The CDR3 has 12 residues. The CDR3 DNA sequence: TGCGCCAGCAGCTCCCAGGGAGAGACCCAGTACTTC. Encoded protein: CASSSQGETQYF. Using reference TRBV5-1 and TRBJ2-5 for the parts outside the CDR3, the full variable domain is KAGVTQTPRYLIKTRGQQVTLSCSPISGHRSVSWYQQTPGQGLQFLFEYFSETQRNKGNFPGRFSGRQFSNSRSEMNVSTLELGDSALYLCASSSQGETQYFGPGTRLLVL.

The rearrangement uses TRBV9 and TRBJ2-3, with 9 bases identical to TRBD2. V gave up 2 bases and J gave up 4 bases; unmatched junction bases: 2. The CDR3 sequence is 14 residues long. The V gene's germline CDR1 is SGDLS and CDR2 YYNGEE. The CDR3 region has the DNA TGTGCCAGCAGCGTCGGACTAGCGTCAGATACGCAGTATTTT. As protein: CASSVGLASDTQYF.

This chain links TRBV7-2 with TRBJ2-2, with D possibly matching TRBD1 (6 bases). The V gene lost 7 bases and the J gene lost 2 bases, with 20 bases spanning the gap. From germline, CDR1 is SGHTA and CDR2 FQGNSA. This CDR3 is 17 amino acids long. The CDR3 loop is CASTKNVGTPNTGELFF. The CDR3 region has the DNA TGTGCCAGCACCAAAAACGTGGGGACACCTAACACCGGGGAGCTGTTTTTT.

This chain links TRBV7-6 with TRBJ2-6; tentatively, D is TRBD2 (5 bases). The V end lost 1 base, the J end lost 4 bases, and 11 bases lay between the germline ends. This CDR3 has 16 residues. In germline, CDR1 is SGHVS, CDR2 FNYEAQ. This CDR3 is CASSLDGRGGANVLTF. The CDR3 coding sequence is TGTGCCAGCAGCTTAGATGGCCGAGGGGGGGCCAACGTCCTGACTTTC.

This chain uses TRBV5-1 with TRBJ2-2, with TRBD1 matching 7 bases. The CDR3 totals 13 residues. The ends lost 5 bases at V and 5 bases at J; junction bases unmatched: 3. From germline, CDR1 is SGHRS and CDR2 YFSETQ. CDR3 loop: CASSQGDTGELFF. CDR3 nucleotides: TGCGCCAGCAGTCAGGGGGATACCGGGGAGCTGTTTTTT.

The chain has TRBV5-1 and TRBJ1-1; 8 bases align to TRBD1. Per germline, CDR1 SGHRS and CDR2 YFSETQ. With V trimmed by 1 base and J by 5 bases, 10 bases remained unmatched. This CDR3 spans 16 amino acids. CDR3 nucleotides: TGCGCCAGCAGCTTGTATGCTACAGGGGGAAGGACTGAAGCTTTCTTT. Translating it yields CASSLYATGGRTEAFF. The full variable domain, its missing parts supplied by reference TRBV5-1 and TRBJ1-1, is KAGVTQTPRYLIKTRGQQVTLSCSPISGHRSVSWYQQTPGQGLQFLFEYFSETQRNKGNFPGRFSGRQFSNSRSEMNVSTLELGDSALYLCASSLYATGGRTEAFFGQGTRLTVV.

The V gene is TRBV19, the J gene TRBJ1-1; maybe TRBD1 (5 bases). The CDR3 extends over 14 amino acids. Trimming pared 3 bases from V and 0 bases from J, leaving 8 bases between. Per the germline V gene, CDR1 is LNHDA and CDR2 is SQIVND (reference sequence). The CDR3 DNA reads as TGTGCCAGTAGTATTCGGGGGATGAACACTGAAGCTTTCTTT. Translated, it gives CASSIRGMNTEAFF.

The CDR3 DNA sequence: TGCGCCAGCAGCCAAGATCAGGAGACAGGGAGCACTGAAGCTTTCTTT. Encoded protein: CASSQDQETGSTEAFF. The rearrangement uses TRBV4-1 and TRBJ1-1, with TRBD1 matching over 7 bases. Trimming at V came to 0 bases and at J to 4 bases, leaving 8 bases not matched to a gene. This CDR3 region has 16 residues. Germline CDR1 reads MGHRA; CDR2 reads YSYEKL.